This T cell receptor (beta chain) stems from a study of breast tumors, draining lymph nodes, adjacent tissues. Breast cancer patients provided tissue from their axillary draining lymph nodes. TCRdb passed the multiplex PCR reads through MiXCR, listing each CDR3 protein once. The table lists under 250,000 distinct CDR3 sequences, approximately 29% of them singletons, with around 1.5% in the top ten. Germline values: CDR1 GTSNPN, CDR2 SVGIG (reference sequence). The CDR3 covers 13 residues. Trimming took off 1 base at V and 6 bases at J, with 12 bases between the two ends. This TCR was sampled from a female donor with breast cancer. Some clones in this sample may be carry-over from other donors' samples. Sequenced: axillary lymph node tissue. This chain joins TRBV30 and TRBJ1-2; tentative D call: TRBD1 (5 bases). The chain's CDR3 is CAWSGQPWDGYTF. The DNA for the CDR3 is TGTGCCTGGAGTGGACAGCCGTGGGATGGCTACACCTTC.